A single TCR beta chain is shown here with its context. What it binds is not known. The PCR contained 60 Vbeta and 13 Jbeta primers. Libraries were prepared by immunoSEQ multiplex PCR; TCRdb keeps only in-frame clonotypes and omits some of them. The repertoire includes 110,000 or so clones, 74% of them detected once, and around 10% sits in the top ten. The sample originates from a study of cytomegalovirus exposure and HLA in healthy donors. Germline CDR1 and CDR2: SGHVS and FQNEAQ. The CDR3 length is 13 residues. V lost 3 bases and J 2 bases, leaving 7 bases between the germline ends. The study's findings and limits: In a later analysis, DRB1 alleles had the most associated TCRs; HLA-C alleles the fewest. TCR beta V- and J-gene trimming was later associated with a missense DCLRE1C variant. Relative to equally common others, HLA-associated TCR beta chains showed greater clonal expansion in a later analysis.

The V call is TRBV7-8, the J call TRBJ2-5; D possibly corresponds to TRBD1 (5 bases). The sequenced material came from PBMCs. The TCR sequence derives from a woman between 50 and 59 years old in good health and CMV-seropositive. In DNA form, the CDR3 reads TGTGCCAGCAGCTTGGGGCGGCAAGAGACCCAGTACTTC. This encodes CASSLGRQETQYF.